The 24 T cell receptor beta chains below all came from one sample that was sequenced in a study of T cell repertoires in cytomegalovirus infection. MiXCR, applied by TCRdb to the reads, yields one record per CDR3 protein. Here the sample spans fewer than 200,000 distinct CDR3 sequences, under 25% being singletons. Specimen: PBMCs. These receptors were obtained from a human donor in good health (CMV status not recorded). Some clones in this sample may be carry-over from other donors' samples.

The chain carries TRBV20-1 and TRBJ1-3; 10 bases agree with TRBD1. The CDR3 spans 16 residues. After removal of 4 bases from V and 1 base from J, the junction contained 7 bases not matched to a gene. From germline, CDR1 is DFQATT and CDR2 SNEGSKA (reference sequence). CDR3 amino acids: CSAIPQDRGSGNTIYF. CDR3 bases: TGCAGTGCTATCCCCCAGGACAGGGGGTCTGGAAACACCATATATTTT.

This clonotype was observed a few times. The chain joins TRBV7-2 to TRBJ2-2, with D hard to call. V lost 5 bases, J lost 0 bases, and 7 bases lay in between. This CDR3 has 14 residues. Germline V gene data show CDR1 as SGHTA and CDR2 as FQGNSA. The CDR3: CASSPYTNTGELFF. The CDR3 DNA sequence: TGTGCCAGCAGCCCTTACACGAACACCGGGGAGCTGTTTTTT. Together with reference TRBV7-2 and TRBJ2-2, the CDR3 gives the full variable domain: GAGVSQSPSNKVTEKGKDVELRCDPISGHTALYWYRQSLGQGLEFLIYFQGNSAPDKSGLPSDRFSAERTGGSVSTLTIQRTQQEDSAVYLCASSPYTNTGELFFGEGSRLTVL.

The chain carries TRBV19 and TRBJ1-5; no firm D call. The V end was cut by 7 bases, the J end by 7 bases, with 14 bases between. This CDR3 comprises 13 residues. In germline, CDR1 is LNHDA, CDR2 SQIVND (reference sequence). The CDR3 protein is CASTEQGRQPQHF. CDR3 nucleotides: TGTGCCAGTACGGAGCAAGGGAGGCAGCCCCAGCATTTT.

This clonotype was recorded many times. J is TRBJ2-7 and V is TRBV7-8; possible D gene TRBD2, 6 bases. From germline, CDR1 is SGHVS and CDR2 FQNEAQ. The CDR3 is 15 residues long. V dropped 2 bases and J dropped 2 bases, with 13 bases sitting between them. The CDR3 is CASSLTGTLTYEQYF. CDR3 nucleotides: TGTGCCAGCAGCTTAACCGGGACTTTAACCTACGAGCAGTACTTC.

Ten or more counts support this clonotype. V and J are TRBV7-8 and TRBJ2-7, with D perhaps TRBD1 or TRBD2 (5 bases each). With 5 bases removed from V and 1 base from J, the gap between germline ends came to 15 bases. The CDR3 covers 15 residues. The germline V gene encodes CDR1 SGHVS and CDR2 FQNEAQ. CDR3 amino acids: CASSKEAGWSYEQYF. The DNA for the CDR3 is TGTGCCAGCAGCAAGGAGGCAGGGTGGTCCTACGAGCAGTACTTC.

The sample holds many counts of this clonotype. The chain has TRBV7-2 and TRBJ2-3; a weak D match, TRBD2 (6 bases). From germline, CDR1 is SGHTA and CDR2 FQGNSA. The length of the CDR3 is 14 residues. With 3 bases removed from V and 3 bases from J, the gap between germline ends came to 10 bases. The CDR3 DNA follows: TGTGCCAGCAGCTTCGGGCTAGCGACAGATACGCAGTATTTT. This sequence encodes CASSFGLATDTQYF.

This clonotype was observed many times. V and J are TRBV7-6 and TRBJ1-1; TRBD1 agrees at 7 bases. The germline V gene encodes CDR1 SGHVS and CDR2 FNYEAQ. The CDR3 length is 14 residues. V lost 5 bases to trimming and J lost 0 bases; unmatched junction nucleotides: 3. The CDR3 is CASSPGQLNTEAFF. CDR3 bases: TGTGCCAGCAGCCCGGGACAGTTGAACACTGAAGCTTTCTTT.

This clonotype was seen more than once but under ten times. V usage is TRBV12-3 or TRBV12-4 and J usage is TRBJ2-7, with 7 bases lining up with TRBD1. Losses at the gene ends were 6 bases for V and 3 bases for J; bases not matched to a gene: 8. The CDR3 covers 14 residues. Here the CDR3 reads CASRVQGSLYEQYF. In nucleotides, the CDR3 is TGTGCCAGCAGGGTACAGGGGTCCCTCTACGAGCAGTACTTC.

This clonotype was recorded a few times. The chain is built from TRBV11-2 and TRBJ2-4; 9 bases map to TRBD2. This CDR3 spans 14 amino acids. From germline, CDR1 is SGHAT and CDR2 FQNNGV. After removal of 5 bases from V and 8 bases from J, the junction contained 7 bases not matched to a gene. Written as DNA, the CDR3 is TGTGCCAGCAGCCTTCTAGCGGGGCGGGACATTCAGTACTTC. Protein sequence: CASSLLAGRDIQYF.

This clonotype was observed a few times. This chain joins TRBV7-8 and TRBJ2-3; possibly TRBD2 for D (6 bases). Germline V lookup: CDR1 SGHVS, CDR2 FQNEAQ. There are 15 residues in the CDR3. Trimming shortened V by 4 bases and J by 0 bases, and 11 bases separated the two germline ends. The CDR3 sequence: CASSSLASSTDTQYF. The CDR3 nucleotides read TGTGCCAGCAGCTCGCTAGCGTCTAGCACAGATACGCAGTATTTT.

This clonotype was observed a handful of times. The chain has TRBV24-1 and TRBJ1-3; the D is unclear. The CDR3 sequence is 16 residues long. The V and J ends lost 4 bases and 0 bases respectively, with 12 bases between them. Germline V CDR1 and CDR2: KGHDR, SFDVKD. DNA for the CDR3: TGTGCCACCAGTGACCGACACCCGCGCTCTGGAAACACCATATATTTT. This sequence encodes CATSDRHPRSGNTIYF.

The chain joins TRBV6-2 or TRBV6-3 to TRBJ2-1; 9 nucleotides line up with TRBD2. This CDR3 is 16 amino acids long. Germline trimming cut 2 bases from V and 6 bases from J; bases unmatched to any gene: 8. Germline assignment: CDR1 MNHEY and CDR2 SVGEGT. The CDR3, as DNA: TGTGCCAGCAGTTACCCCGGAGCGGGAGGTGCCAATGAGCAGTTCTTC. As protein: CASSYPGAGGANEQFF.

As for this clonotype: This sequence may be a read error, since a much larger clone differs from it by one base. The chain uses TRBV7-2 and TRBJ2-3; 9 bases map to TRBD2. The CDR3 length is 16 residues. Germline V gene data show CDR1 as SGHTA and CDR2 as FQGNSA. The trim removed 5 bases at V and 6 bases at J, leaving 12 bases unmatched. In DNA form, the CDR3 reads TGTGCCAGCAGCGCTACTCTAGCGGGGCGACGGGATACGCAGTATTTT. It encodes CASSATLAGRRDTQYF.

The rearrangement joins TRBV7-3 to TRBJ1-1; no reliable D call. Germline CDR1 and CDR2: SGHTA and FQGTGA. The CDR3 is 16 amino acids. Between the trimmed V and J ends, which lost 0 bases and 5 bases, there was a span of 16 bases. CDR3 nucleotides: TGTGCCAGCAGCTTAACCCCTGAGAGGTTTTTTACTGAAGCTTTCTTT. Residues: CASSLTPERFFTEAFF.

The DNA of the CDR3 is TGTGCCAGCAGCTTCCCGAAAGAGACCCAGTACTTC. Translation gives CASSFPKETQYF. V is TRBV5-4 and J is TRBJ2-5, with D unclear. The V gene lost 2 bases and the J gene lost 3 bases, with 5 bases spanning the gap. The CDR3 runs to 12 residues. Per the germline V gene, CDR1 is SGHNT and CDR2 is YYREEE (reference sequence). Supplemented by reference TRBV5-4 and TRBJ2-5, the full variable domain reads ETGVTQSPTHLIKTRGQQVTLRCSSQSGHNTVSWYQQALGQGPQFIFQYYREEENGRGNFPPRFSGLQFPNYSSELNVNALELDDSALYLCASSFPKETQYFGPGTRLLVL.

The CDR3 sequence is CASSEFEGGYTF. Here the CDR3 DNA reads TGTGCCAGCAGTGAATTCGAGGGCGGCTACACCTTC. This chain joins TRBV25-1 and TRBJ1-2, with D uncertain. CDR3 length: 12 amino acids. Germline V gene sequence: CDR1 MGHDK, CDR2 SYGVNS. V lost 1 base and J lost 8, with 8 bases in between.

The rearrangement links TRBV7-2 to TRBJ1-1; 8 nucleotides agree with TRBD1. This CDR3 region has 14 residues. The ends lost 2 bases at V and 5 bases at J; junction bases unmatched: 4. Germline V lookup: CDR1 SGHTA, CDR2 FQGNSA. The CDR3 loop reads CASSLRTGSTEAFF. DNA for the CDR3: TGTGCCAGCAGCTTAAGGACAGGGAGTACTGAAGCTTTCTTT.

This clonotype occurred once. This chain uses TRBV6-4 with TRBJ2-2; 9 nucleotides line up with TRBD1. With V trimmed by 11 bases and J by 6 bases, 7 bases remained unmatched. The CDR3 covers 13 residues. Germline-derived CDR1 and CDR2 are MRHNA and SNTAGT. CDR3 in DNA: TGTGCCGCCGGGACAGGGCTTCCCGGGGAGCTGTTTTTT. It specifies CAAGTGLPGELFF.

This clonotype appeared a few times. The rearrangement links TRBV19 to TRBJ1-2; a weak D match, TRBD1 (6 bases). CDR3 length: 14 amino acids. V dropped 5 bases and J dropped 5 bases, with 15 bases sitting between them. Germline lookup yields CDR1 LNHDA and CDR2 SQIVND (reference sequence). The CDR3 loop reads CASSSGTQGYGYTF. The CDR3 nucleotides are TGTGCCAGTAGTTCCGGGACCCAGGGGTATGGCTACACCTTC. Using reference TRBV19 and TRBJ1-2 for the parts outside the CDR3, the full variable domain is DGGITQSPKYLFRKEGQNVTLSCEQNLNHDAMYWYRQDPGQGLRLIYYSQIVNDFQKGDIAEGYSVSREKKESFPLTVTSAQKNPTAFYLCASSSGTQGYGYTFGSGTRLTVV.

The chain uses TRBV18 and TRBJ2-6; D not certain. V lost 2 bases to trimming and J lost 0 bases, with 5 bases between them. This CDR3 spans 15 amino acids. CDR1 is KGHSH and CDR2 is LQKENI in the germline V gene. The CDR3 loop reads CASSPRRSGANVLTF. CDR3 sequence (DNA): TGTGCCAGCTCACCAAGACGCTCTGGGGCCAACGTCCTGACTTTC.

The V gene is TRBV6-2 or TRBV6-3, the J gene TRBJ2-5; TRBD1 aligns across 9 bases. Germline CDR1 reads MNHEY; CDR2 reads SVGEGT. The CDR3 has 16 residues. Trimming took 6 bases from V and 2 from J; bases not matched to a gene: 10. CDR3 sequence: CASSPRATGGQETQYF. CDR3 DNA: TGTGCCAGCAGCCCCCGGGCGACAGGGGGGCAAGAGACCCAGTACTTC.

This rearrangement joins TRBV14 to TRBJ2-3; the D gene could be TRBD1 or TRBD2 (5 bases each). V lost 2 bases and J lost 3, with 12 bases in between. In germline, CDR1 is SGHDN, CDR2 FVKESK. The CDR3 runs to 15 residues. CDR3 loop: CASSQRGAPTDTQYF. Written as DNA, the CDR3 is TGTGCCAGCAGCCAAAGGGGAGCACCGACAGATACGCAGTATTTT. The full variable domain, completed using reference TRBV14 and TRBJ2-3, is EAGVTQFPSHSVIEKGQTVTLRCDPISGHDNLYWYRRVMGKEIKFLLHFVKESKQDESGMPNNRFLAERTGGTYSTLKVQPAELEDSGVYFCASSQRGAPTDTQYFGPGTRLTVL.

The chain combines TRBV30 with TRBJ2-7; weak D call: TRBD2 (6 bases). This CDR3 spans 15 amino acids. CDR1 and CDR2 (germline): GTSNPN, SVGIG (reference sequence). The V and J ends lost 1 base and 6 bases respectively, with 19 bases between them. This CDR3 is CAWSASGTFKIEQYF. For the CDR3, the DNA is TGTGCCTGGAGTGCGTCCGGGACTTTCAAGATCGAGCAGTACTTC.

This clonotype was detected ten times or more. V is TRBV7-8 and J is TRBJ2-1; no definite D call. Germline assignment: CDR1 SGHVS and CDR2 FQNEAQ. The CDR3 has 17 residues. V was shortened by 5 bases and J by 1 base, with 18 bases between the two germline ends. CDR3 loop: CASSRHQRRLSYNEQFF. The CDR3 nucleotides are TGTGCCAGCAGCCGGCATCAGAGGCGACTTTCCTACAATGAGCAGTTCTTC.